This TCR beta chain was recovered during a study of human T cells and chemical hapten exposure. This CDR3 has 14 amino acids. Trimming pared 1 base from V and 1 base from J, leaving 7 bases between. CDR1 is SEHNR, CDR2 FQNEAQ, per germline (reference sequence). This clonotype was recorded many times. Regarding time point: patch test 1, 2 weeks after DPC sensitization. Treatment specified: therapeutic diphenylcyclopropenone sensitization with weekly scalp DPC. TCRdb re-called the RACE reads through MiXCR, storing one row per CDR3 protein. The sample lists over 85,000 distinct CDR3 sequences, roughly an eighth occurring once.

This TCR was sampled from a woman aged 35 to 49 with alopecia areata. Some clones in this sample may be carry-over from other donors' samples. The sequenced sample was whole blood, obtained in connection with sensitization to the hapten diphenylcyclopropenone (DPC). This chain connects TRBV7-9 to TRBJ1-2, with no clear D. CDR3 protein: CASSLDLDNYGYTF. The DNA of the CDR3 is TGTGCCAGCAGCTTAGATCTGGATAACTATGGCTACACCTTC.